The 13 T cell receptor beta chains reported below all come from one sample, sequenced in a study of blood T cell repertoires in COVID-19. The data were produced by immunoSEQ multiplex PCR, yet TCRdb's version contains in-frame clones alone and is incomplete. The data hold 390,000 or so clones, with about 90% observed a single time. The source material was peripheral blood. These receptors all come from a woman aged 25 to 39 with COVID-19, enrolled during active disease.

This chain connects TRBV4-2 to TRBJ1-2; TRBD1 matches 9 bases. Germline assignment: CDR1 LGHNA and CDR2 YNFKEQ. The V and J ends lost 1 base and 5 bases, in that order; junction bases with no gene match: 11. The CDR3 contains 17 residues. CDR3 coding DNA: TGTGCCAGCAGCCAAGCAATGACAGGGGGTTCCTATTATGGCTACACCTTC. Amino acid sequence: CASSQAMTGGSYYGYTF.

This clone was seen a few times. The V and J genes are TRBV3-1 (or the pseudogene TRBV3-2) and TRBJ1-1; D may be TRBD1 (6 bases). Germline CDR1 LGHDT, CDR2 YNNKEL (reference sequence). V gave up 2 bases and J gave up 11 bases, with 15 bases separating them. This CDR3 is built from 13 residues. Written as DNA, the CDR3 is TGTGCCAGCAGCCAATCGACAGGCGCTTCGGCTTTCTTT. The encoded protein is CASSQSTGASAFF.

This rearrangement joins TRBV29-1 to TRBJ1-6; a possible D gene is TRBD1 (5 bases). CDR1 and CDR2 (germline): SQVTM, ANQGSEA. V lost 6 bases and J 8 bases, leaving 14 bases between the germline ends. This CDR3 has 13 amino acids. Here the CDR3 reads CSVGEGRYSPLHF. For the CDR3, the DNA is TGCAGCGTGGGGGAGGGGCGGTATTCACCCCTCCACTTT.

The chain combines TRBV28 with TRBJ1-5; a weak D match, TRBD1 (6 bases). The CDR3 covers 12 residues. With 4 bases removed from V and 7 bases from J, the gap between germline ends came to 8 bases. CDR1 is MDHEN, CDR2 SYDVKM, per germline. The CDR3 spells CASSSQGQPQHF. CDR3 nucleotides: TGTGCCAGCAGTTCCCAGGGGCAGCCCCAGCATTTT.

This clone occurred once. The gene calls are TRBV6-2 or TRBV6-3 and TRBJ1-5; no firm D call. The V end lost 0 bases, the J end lost 2 bases, and 5 bases lay between the germline ends. Germline assignment: CDR1 MNHEY and CDR2 SVGEGT. The CDR3 runs to 14 residues. CDR3 loop: CASSYSFGNQPQHF. The CDR3 DNA follows: TGTGCCAGCAGTTACTCGTTCGGCAATCAGCCCCAGCATTTT.

This clone was seen a handful of times. V is TRBV7-9 and J is TRBJ2-1, with 10 bases fitting TRBD1. Germline CDR1 is SEHNR and CDR2 is FQNEAQ (reference sequence). Trimming removed 1 base from V and 9 bases from J; junction bases left unmatched: 3. This CDR3 has 14 amino acids. The CDR3 spells CASSLVGQGSEQFF. DNA of the CDR3: TGTGCCAGCAGCTTAGTGGGACAGGGGAGTGAGCAGTTCTTC.

This sequence joins TRBV7-2 and TRBJ2-7, with TRBD2 matching 11 bases. The CDR3 totals 17 residues. The J segment lost 1 base and the V segment lost 0 bases, leaving 5 bases of the junction unmatched. Germline V gene sequence: CDR1 SGHTA, CDR2 FQGNSA. DNA of the CDR3: TGTGCCAGCAGCTTAGCGAGGGCTAGCGGGAGGTCCTACGAGCAGTACTTC. Protein sequence: CASSLARASGRSYEQYF.

This chain links TRBV5-1 with TRBJ1-2, with a possible D match to TRBD1 (6 bases). This CDR3 contains 16 residues. Germline lookup yields CDR1 SGHRS and CDR2 YFSETQ. Trimming removed 0 bases at V and 7 bases at J, with 19 bases between. For the CDR3, the DNA is TGCGCCAGCAGCTTGGGACGGACAGCCCTAATCTCTGGCTACACCTTC. This translates into CASSLGRTALISGYTF.

The chain carries TRBV4-2 and TRBJ1-1; TRBD1 aligns across 8 bases. Germline-derived CDR1 and CDR2 are LGHNA and YNFKEQ. J was trimmed by 5 bases and V by 1 base; bases with no gene match: 3. The length of the CDR3 is 14 residues. This chain's CDR3 is CASSQATGGTEAFF. The CDR3 nucleotides read TGTGCCAGCAGCCAAGCAACAGGGGGAACTGAAGCTTTCTTT.

The V and J genes are TRBV20-1 and TRBJ2-3; TRBD2 matches at 10 bases. Trimming took 3 bases from V and 3 from J; bases not matched to a gene: 6. Germline V CDR1 and CDR2: DFQATT, SNEGSKA (reference sequence). The CDR3 runs 15 residues. The CDR3 spells CSASGLAGVTDTQYF. CDR3 in DNA: TGCAGTGCTAGTGGGCTAGCGGGAGTGACAGATACGCAGTATTTT.

J is TRBJ2-5 and V is TRBV10-3, with 7 bases that match TRBD1. V trimming: 7 bases; J trimming: 4 bases; junction bases outside the gene matches: 6. The CDR3 has 13 residues. Germline V lookup: CDR1 ENHRY, CDR2 SYGVKD. CDR3 DNA: TGTGCCATCAAGCCAGGGGGTAGAGAGACCCAGTACTTC. This gives the protein CAIKPGGRETQYF.

The gene calls are TRBV27 and TRBJ2-1; 10 bases fit TRBD2. This CDR3 is built from 15 residues. V shed 1 base and J 9 bases; nucleotides not matched to a gene: 6. Germline V gene lookup returns CDR1 MNHEY and CDR2 SMNVEV (reference sequence). The DNA for the CDR3 is TGTGCCAGCAGTTTATTCCCTAGCGGGAGCTCTGAGCAGTTCTTC. Translated, it gives CASSLFPSGSSEQFF.

The gene calls are TRBV28 and TRBJ2-7, with TRBD1 identical over 8 bases. This CDR3 has 14 residues. Germline loops: CDR1 MDHEN, CDR2 SYDVKM. V shed 2 bases, J shed 4 bases, and the junction held 4 bases outside the gene matches. The CDR3 DNA sequence: TGTGCCAGCAGTTTAGCAGGGGGCCAGTACGAGCAGTACTTC. It is translated as CASSLAGGQYEQYF.